The clone carrying this TCR beta chain was seen a few times. Its antigen is unidentified. This specimen comes from a study of T-cell memory formation after mild COVID-19. Study outcomes and limitations: Contracting CD4+ clones lay largely in CM and EM, with CD8+ ones residing in EMRA. Pre-infection memory harbored some responding clones, suggesting cross-reactive memory joined.

This CDR3 is 13 amino acids long. V was clipped by 2 bases and J by 5 bases, with 9 bases between them. CDR1 is MRHNA, CDR2 SNTAGT, per germline. TCR alpha and TCR beta cDNA libraries with sample barcodes and UMIs came from 5'RACE using constant-segment primers. One entry per CDR3 protein, called by TCRdb with MiXCR from the 5' RACE reads. The sample records roughly 100,000 distinct CDR3 sequences, 9.5% to 15% being singletons. The chain is built from TRBV6-4 and TRBJ1-1; D is unresolved. The sequenced sample was PBMCs or a T cell subset sorted from them (not recorded which). The clonotype comes from an adult woman who had mild COVID-19 (a few samples of this study predate the infection). Cell type and time point are not known. The CDR3 DNA follows: TGTGCCAGCAGTGACAGCCTCGGGACTGAAGCTTTCTTT. It translates to CASSDSLGTEAFF.